The 19 T cell receptor beta chains below were found in one sample sequenced in a study of Graves' ophthalmopathy and Graves' hyperthyroidism. The authors amplified TCR beta CDR3 regions, and they did so from RNA transcripts for repertoire sequencing. First-round RT-PCR used HTBI primers; second-round multiplex PCR followed. One entry per CDR3 protein results from TCRdb running MiXCR on the multiplex PCR reads. The table records about 380,000 distinct CDR3 sequences, 15% of them present only once. The material sequenced was peripheral blood. These receptors were collected from a woman aged 18-35 years with stable Graves' hyperthyroidism.

This clonotype was seen at least ten times. The chain employs TRBV7-2 and TRBJ2-5; no firm D call. The CDR3 runs 13 residues. Deletions cut 8 bases from V and 2 bases from J, with 12 bases between. The germline gives CDR1 SGHTA, CDR2 FQGNSA. CDR3 region: CASGQARQETQYF. The CDR3 nucleotides read TGTGCCAGCGGCCAGGCCAGACAAGAGACCCAGTACTTC. Looking up the rest from reference TRBV7-2 and TRBJ2-5 gives the full variable domain: GAGVSQSPSNKVTEKGKDVELRCDPISGHTALYWYRQSLGQGLEFLIYFQGNSAPDKSGLPSDRFSAERTGGSVSTLTIQRTQQEDSAVYLCASGQARQETQYFGPGTRLLVL.

This clonotype was picked up many times. The J gene is TRBJ2-7, the V gene TRBV19; 9 nucleotides align to TRBD1. From germline, CDR1 is LNHDA and CDR2 SQIVND (reference sequence). The CDR3 loop spans 13 amino acids. Trimming took 5 bases from V and 4 from J; bases not matched to a gene: 3. This chain's CDR3 is CASSRGQGYEQYF. CDR3 DNA sequence: TGTGCCAGTAGTCGGGGACAGGGATACGAGCAGTACTTC.

In this sample, this clonotype turned up many times. The rearrangement uses TRBV20-1 and TRBJ1-5; D ambiguous. The ends were cut back, 1 base at V and 4 bases at J, with 8 bases in the middle. Per germline, CDR1 DFQATT and CDR2 SNEGSKA (reference sequence). CDR3 length equals 13 residues. DNA of the CDR3: TGCAGTGCTAGAGGAGCGGGAAATCAGCCCCAGCATTTT. This gives the protein CSARGAGNQPQHF.

This clonotype has at least ten counts. The V gene is TRBV6-5, the J gene TRBJ1-2, with 7 bases matching TRBD1. The CDR3 length is 15 residues. Trimming removed 2 bases from V and 5 bases from J; junction bases left unmatched: 8. Looked up from germline, CDR1 is MNHEY and CDR2 is SVGAGI. CDR3 sequence reads: CASSYDKGQAYGYTF. As DNA, the CDR3 is TGTGCCAGCAGTTACGATAAAGGACAGGCTTATGGCTACACCTTC.

This clonotype was counted at least ten times. V gene TRBV6-1 combines with J gene TRBJ1-2; D unclear. V gave up 6 bases and J gave up 5 bases, with 13 bases separating them. CDR3 length: 13 amino acids. CDR1 is MNHNS and CDR2 is SASEGT in the germline V gene. CDR3 coding DNA: TGTGCCAGCAGAGAGGCCGGTCGGTATGGCTACACCTTC. Its translation: CASREAGRYGYTF.

This clonotype was seen ten or more times. The chain is built from TRBV2 and TRBJ2-2; TRBD1 might be the D (6 bases). Germline V gene data show CDR1 as SNHLY and CDR2 as FYNNEI. Trimming shortened V by 3 bases and J by 5 bases, and 13 bases separated the two germline ends. This CDR3 spans 15 amino acids. DNA for the CDR3: TGTGCCAGCAGTGAGAGGGACACCCAGACCGGGGAGCTGTTTTTT. The encoded protein is CASSERDTQTGELFF.

This clonotype came up many times. The gene calls are TRBV7-2 and TRBJ1-2; weak D call: TRBD1 (5 bases). CDR3 length: 12 amino acids. Per germline, CDR1 SGHTA and CDR2 FQGNSA. V lost 1 base, J lost 7 bases, and 7 bases lay in between. This CDR3 is CASSLEGFGYTF. The CDR3 nucleotides read TGTGCCAGCAGCTTAGAGGGGTTTGGCTACACCTTC.

As concerns this clonotype: A much larger clone is a single base away; this may be a read error. The chain links TRBV7-2 to TRBJ1-6, with D perhaps matching TRBD1 (6 bases). V was clipped by 1 base and J by 9 bases, with 19 bases between them. The CDR3 has 17 residues. From germline, CDR1 is SGHTA and CDR2 FQGNSA. CDR3 in DNA: TGTGCCAGCAGCTTAGTGGTGTGGGGGGCGAATACTTCACCCCTCCACTTT. It codes for CASSLVVWGANTSPLHF.

In this sample, this clonotype turned up many times. The chain uses TRBV13 and TRBJ1-1, with 7 bases lining up with TRBD1. The V segment lost 0 bases and the J segment 5 bases; nucleotides outside the gene matches: 6. The germline V gene encodes CDR1 PRHDT and CDR2 FYEKMQ (reference sequence). The CDR3 loop spans 15 amino acids. CDR3 DNA: TGTGCCAGCAGCTTAGGGAGGGGGCGAGGAACTGAAGCTTTCTTT. Protein: CASSLGRGRGTEAFF.

This clonotype appeared many times. The chain is built from TRBV27 and TRBJ1-1; D not certain. The CDR3 spans 13 residues. Trimming removed 8 bases from V and 1 base from J, with 11 bases in between. Germline-derived CDR1 and CDR2 are MNHEY and SMNVEV (reference sequence). Here the CDR3 reads CASVGHPNTEAFF. The CDR3 bases are TGTGCCAGCGTTGGCCACCCGAACACTGAAGCTTTCTTT.

The sample holds many counts of this clonotype. The rearrangement joins TRBV6-2 or TRBV6-3 to TRBJ2-7; perhaps TRBD1 as D (6 bases). CDR1 MNHEY and CDR2 SVGEGT come from the germline V gene. Trimming shortened V by 7 bases and J by 1 base, and 11 bases separated the two germline ends. The CDR3 length is 13 residues. The CDR3 reads CASNRDTSYEQYF. The CDR3 DNA reads TGTGCCAGCAACAGGGACACTTCCTACGAGCAGTACTTC.

This clonotype was detected only a few times. The rearrangement links TRBV20-1 to TRBJ1-1; 8 bases map to TRBD1. This CDR3 comprises 17 residues. Germline values: CDR1 DFQATT, CDR2 SNEGSKA (reference sequence). V was pared by 6 bases and J by 4 bases, with 19 bases of the junction left unmatched. The CDR3 loop is CSAMTGDGAPTGTEAFF. Here the CDR3 DNA reads TGCAGTGCCATGACAGGGGACGGGGCCCCAACGGGCACTGAAGCTTTCTTT.

At least ten counts were recorded for this clonotype. The chain recombines TRBV6-1 with TRBJ1-5; tentative D call: TRBD1 (5 bases). Germline V gene lookup returns CDR1 MNHNS and CDR2 SASEGT. V lost 5 bases and J lost 4, with 12 bases in between. The length of the CDR3 is 14 residues. CDR3 sequence (DNA): TGTGCCAGCAGTAAGGGGCGGACGAATCAGCCCCAGCATTTT. It specifies CASSKGRTNQPQHF.

In its sample, this clonotype was seen a few times. The chain employs TRBV29-1 and TRBJ2-7; D may match TRBD1 or TRBD2 (5 bases each). The germline gives CDR1 SQVTM, CDR2 ANQGSEA. This CDR3 is built from 14 residues. V dropped 6 bases and J dropped 7 bases, with 22 bases sitting between them. CDR3 bases: TGCAGCGTCCCTAGAGGGGCGGGCACCCGGGAGCAGTACTTC. This sequence encodes CSVPRGAGTREQYF.

This clonotype was recorded at least ten times. V is TRBV20-1 and J is TRBJ1-1; D not certain. Germline CDR1 DFQATT, CDR2 SNEGSKA (reference sequence). V lost 5 bases to trimming and J lost 5 bases, with 12 bases between them. The CDR3 is made up of 12 amino acids. For the CDR3, the DNA is TGCAGTGCTCGCCCCTGGGGAACTGAAGCTTTCTTT. Its translation is CSARPWGTEAFF.

This clonotype was seen at least ten times. The chain recombines TRBV19 with TRBJ1-2; 10 bases are shared with TRBD1. The trim removed 9 bases at V and 3 bases at J, leaving 10 bases unmatched. Germline lookup yields CDR1 LNHDA and CDR2 SQIVND (reference sequence). This CDR3 is built from 15 residues. The CDR3 nucleotides are TGTGCCAGCGCCACCGGGACAGGGGTCTACTATGGCTACACCTTC. Its protein product is CASATGTGVYYGYTF.

The table lists this clonotype with many counts. A read error may produce the germline difference seen at one junction end. The rearrangement joins TRBV11-2 to TRBJ1-2; D not certain. This CDR3 has 14 amino acids. Germline V gene lookup returns CDR1 SGHAT and CDR2 FQNNGV. The CDR3 region is CASSPTWRRYDYTF. CDR3 DNA: TGTGCCAGCAGCCCGACATGGAGGAGATATGACTACACCTTC.

This clonotype has at least ten counts. V usage is TRBV19 and J usage is TRBJ1-1, with D possibly being TRBD1 (5 bases). Between the trimmed V and J ends, which lost 8 bases and 5 bases, there was a span of 9 bases. This CDR3 is built from 11 residues. CDR1 and CDR2 (germline): LNHDA, SQIVND (reference sequence). This chain's CDR3 is CASWGWTEAFF. The CDR3 nucleotides are TGTGCCAGTTGGGGCTGGACTGAAGCTTTCTTT.

The sample holds a few counts of this clonotype. The V and J genes are TRBV5-1 and TRBJ1-1; no clear D gene. This CDR3 spans 13 amino acids. Germline V lookup: CDR1 SGHRS, CDR2 YFSETQ. Deletions cut 5 bases from V and 1 base from J, with 9 bases between. In DNA, the CDR3 is TGCGCCAGCAGGGTCGTCACGAACACTGAAGCTTTCTTT. It encodes CASRVVTNTEAFF.